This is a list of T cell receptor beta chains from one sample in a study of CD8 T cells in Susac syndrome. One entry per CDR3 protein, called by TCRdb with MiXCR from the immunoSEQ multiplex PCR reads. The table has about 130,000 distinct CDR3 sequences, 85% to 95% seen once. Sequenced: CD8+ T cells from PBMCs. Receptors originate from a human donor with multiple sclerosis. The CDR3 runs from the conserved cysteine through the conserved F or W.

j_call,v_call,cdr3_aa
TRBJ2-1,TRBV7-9,CASSLAVGYSEQFF
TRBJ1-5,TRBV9,CASSPQGDNQPQHF
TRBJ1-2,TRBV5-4,CASSFTGELSYGYTF
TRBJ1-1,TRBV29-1,CSVGQGAYGAFF
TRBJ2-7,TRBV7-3,CASSFQSYEQYF
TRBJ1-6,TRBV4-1,CASSQGGAYNSPLHF
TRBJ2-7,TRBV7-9,CASSLAGDEQYF
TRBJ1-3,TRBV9,CASSDGGGGNTIYF
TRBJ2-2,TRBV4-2,CASSQDRSGGPTGELFF
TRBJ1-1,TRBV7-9,CASSSPADRENTEAFF
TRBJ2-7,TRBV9,CASSVEPSTYEQYF
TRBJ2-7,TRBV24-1,CATSDWAGLSSYEQYF
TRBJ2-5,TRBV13,CASSSRDLRETQYF
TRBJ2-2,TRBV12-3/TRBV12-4,CASSPSNTGELFF
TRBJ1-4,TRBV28,CASSVLEDLFF
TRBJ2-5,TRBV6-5,CASSYSKAPGATQYF
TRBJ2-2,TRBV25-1,CASSEENTGELFF
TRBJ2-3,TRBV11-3,CASSLDEHTDTQYF
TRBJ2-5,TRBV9,CASSLSGRRGYQETQYF
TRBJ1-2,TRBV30,CAWGGTVANYGYTF
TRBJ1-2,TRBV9,CASSRGQNANYGYTF
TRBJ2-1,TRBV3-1,CASSPPRVRAVREQFF
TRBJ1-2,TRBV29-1,CSVSGGPSREYGYTF
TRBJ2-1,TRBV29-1,CSVRTSQNNEQFF
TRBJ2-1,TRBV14,CASDLGRELNEQFF
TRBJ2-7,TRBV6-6,CASSLGPSQQYF
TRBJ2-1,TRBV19,CASSRGQGLDEQFF
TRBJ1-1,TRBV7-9,CASSRNTGSPEAFF
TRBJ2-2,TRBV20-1,CSARDGGRTGELFF
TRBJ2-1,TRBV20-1,CSARDFPTDNEQFF
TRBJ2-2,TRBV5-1,CASSLGLAGGPTGELFF
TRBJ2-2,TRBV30,CAWGVGVYTGELFF
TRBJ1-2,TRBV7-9,CASSLIGDSNYGYTF
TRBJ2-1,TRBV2,CASSANRDGSFYEQFF
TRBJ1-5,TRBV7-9,CASSQGRQPQHF
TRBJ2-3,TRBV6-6,CASSADRPTDTQYF
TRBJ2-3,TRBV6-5,CASLPSHTSTDTQYF
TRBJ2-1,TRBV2,CASSPIGLAGDNNEQFF
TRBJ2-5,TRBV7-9,CASPDRGQSETQYF
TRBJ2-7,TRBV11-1,CASSSNQGAIGSGISYEQYF
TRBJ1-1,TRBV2,CASIVSQGASMNTEAFF
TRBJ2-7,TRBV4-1,CASSQDPRTGQHF
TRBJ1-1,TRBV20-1,CSARDSWGVYSEAFF
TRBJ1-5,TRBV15,CATSRDSLVDQPQHF
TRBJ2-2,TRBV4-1,CASSLGQANTGELFF
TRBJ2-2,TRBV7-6,CASSQTGELFF
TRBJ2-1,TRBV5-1,CASSLRGPYNEQFF
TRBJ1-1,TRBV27,CASSLLSRGLNTEAFF
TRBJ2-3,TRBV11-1,CASSSRGKGDTQYF
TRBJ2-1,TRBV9,CASSVGRLAGGPDHHEQFF
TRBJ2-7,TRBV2,CASSPPERGPTYEQYF
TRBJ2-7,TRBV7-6,CASSPRDPYEQYF
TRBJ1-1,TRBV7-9,CASTLGGNEAFF
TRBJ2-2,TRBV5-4,CASSLNRERRGELFF
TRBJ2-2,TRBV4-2,CASSQWGTANTGELFF
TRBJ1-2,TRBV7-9,CASSLAGQLNYGYTF
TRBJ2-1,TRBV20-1,CSAREGSASYNEQFF